A single sample is the source of the 13 T cell receptor beta chains below, sequenced in a study of shared clonotypes between healthy human individuals. Repertoires were generated with immunoSEQ multiplex PCR, while TCRdb's copy carries only in-frame clones and drops some. This sample has some 700,000 clones; 90% occur once, and the top ten carry about 33%. Sequencing used memory CD8+ T cells from PBMCs. Subset defined: CD45RO+ cells pooled with CCR7-negative TemRA cells. The receptor set was obtained from a man aged 18 to 30 in good health. Some clones in this sample may be carry-over from other donors' samples.

With respect to this clone: Other DNA variants within this sample encode the same CDR3. This sequence joins TRBV4-3 and TRBJ2-5; 7 nucleotides match TRBD1. The length of the CDR3 is 15 residues. Germline-derived CDR1 and CDR2 are LGHNA and YSLEER. Trimming cost V 1 base and J 1 base; bases outside gene matches: 3. The CDR3 sequence: CASSQGTGLQETQYF. In nucleotides, the CDR3 is TGCGCCAGCAGCCAAGGGACAGGACTCCAAGAGACCCAGTACTTC.

V is TRBV4-1 and J is TRBJ1-1; D is perhaps TRBD1 (5 bases). The germline V gene encodes CDR1 MGHRA and CDR2 YSYEKL. The germline V and J ends were trimmed by 1 base and 5 bases, with 17 bases remaining between them. The CDR3 has 16 amino acids. CDR3 DNA: TGCGCCAGCAGCCAAGGATTCCCCCAGGGTGGGACTGAAGCTTTCTTT. Its protein is CASSQGFPQGGTEAFF.

The rearrangement links TRBV5-6 to TRBJ1-1; D perhaps matches TRBD1 (5 bases). This CDR3 spans 14 amino acids. The V end was cut by 4 bases, the J end by 4 bases, with 14 bases between. In germline, CDR1 is SGHDT, CDR2 YYEEEE. DNA of the CDR3: TGTGCCAGCAGCCCTTGGGGGGGTTCCACTGAAGCTTTCTTT. Its protein is CASSPWGGSTEAFF.

In nucleotides, the CDR3 is TGTGCCAGCAGCTTCCCTAGGCTAGATAGGTCAGAGACCCAGTACTTC. Amino acids: CASSFPRLDRSETQYF. V usage is TRBV11-2 and J usage is TRBJ2-5; D is unclear. In germline, CDR1 is SGHAT, CDR2 FQNNGV. Trimming took off 3 bases at V and 4 bases at J, with 18 bases between the two ends. The CDR3 totals 16 residues.

About this clone itself: This likely came from a read error, as a far larger clone is one base away. The chain has TRBV7-9 and TRBJ2-4, with D possibly TRBD1 on 6 matching bases. Germline CDR1 and CDR2: SEHNR and FQNEAQ (reference sequence). The CDR3 extends over 14 amino acids. The DNA for the CDR3 is TGTGCCGGCAGCTTAGGACAGCTACCAAACATTCAGTACTTC. Translating gives CAGSLGQLPNIQYF.

The rearrangement joins TRBV28 to TRBJ2-1; TRBD2 agrees at 13 bases. CDR3 length equals 18 residues. J was trimmed by 5 bases and V by 5 bases; bases with no gene match: 12. CDR1 MDHEN and CDR2 SYDVKM come from the germline V gene. The CDR3 sequence: CASSRSIGLAGVDNEQFF. CDR3 in DNA: TGTGCCAGCAGTCGTTCGATCGGACTAGCGGGAGTAGACAATGAGCAGTTCTTC.

The CDR3 bases are TGTGCCAGCAGCCCAGGACTAGCGATCTACAATGAGCAGTTCTTC. Its protein product is CASSPGLAIYNEQFF. The genes are TRBV9 and TRBJ2-1; 9 positions match TRBD2. Germline V lookup: CDR1 SGDLS, CDR2 YYNGEE. V was pared by 4 bases and J by 3 bases, with 5 bases of the junction left unmatched. CDR3 length equals 15 residues. Filled out from reference TRBV9 and TRBJ2-1, the complete variable domain reads DSGVTQTPKHLITATGQRVTLRCSPRSGDLSVYWYQQSLDQGLQFLIQYYNGEERAKGNILERFSAQQFPDLHSELNLSSLELGDSALYFCASSPGLAIYNEQFFGPGTRLTVL.

The chain links TRBV9 to TRBJ1-2; 7 bases align to TRBD1. The CDR3 contains 15 residues. The germline gives CDR1 SGDLS, CDR2 YYNGEE. V lost 0 bases, J lost 2 bases, and 4 bases stayed unmatched. The CDR3 loop reads CASSVDSRGNYGYTF. The CDR3 bases are TGTGCCAGCAGCGTAGATAGCAGGGGGAACTATGGCTACACCTTC.

This clone was detected many times. V usage is TRBV2 and J usage is TRBJ1-5, with D maybe TRBD1 (6 bases). CDR3 length: 15 amino acids. CDR1 SNHLY and CDR2 FYNNEI come from the germline V gene. The V gene lost 1 base and the J gene lost 7 bases, with 14 bases spanning the gap. The CDR3 DNA follows: TGTGCCAGCAGTGAAGGTATGGGGGGCTACCAGCCCCAGCATTTT. It codes for CASSEGMGGYQPQHF.

V and J are TRBV6-5 and TRBJ2-7; possible D gene TRBD2, 5 bases. The V gene lost 0 bases and the J gene lost 7 bases, with 19 bases spanning the gap. Germline CDR1 reads MNHEY; CDR2 reads SVGAGI. The CDR3 is 16 residues long. CDR3 loop: CASSYSVGEKWVEQYF. CDR3 bases: TGTGCCAGCAGTTACTCGGTCGGGGAAAAATGGGTGGAGCAGTACTTC.

V usage is TRBV11-1 and J usage is TRBJ2-1; D could derive from TRBD1 or TRBD2 (6 bases each). The CDR3 length is 16 residues. The germline V gene encodes CDR1 SGHAT and CDR2 FQDESV (reference sequence). V was pared by 5 bases and J by 2 bases, with 16 bases between. CDR3 in DNA: TGTGCCAGCAGCGGGGGGCTGGGCGGAGCCTACAATGAGCAGTTCTTC. Its translation: CASSGGLGGAYNEQFF. Filled out from reference TRBV11-1 and TRBJ2-1, the complete variable domain reads EAEVAQSPRYKITEKSQAVAFWCDPISGHATLYWYRQILGQGPELLVQFQDESVVDDSQLPKDRFSAERLKGVDSTLKIQPAELGDSAMYLCASSGGLGGAYNEQFFGPGTRLTVL.

This clone was seen just once. The V call is TRBV4-1, the J call TRBJ2-7, with TRBD2 as a possible D gene (6 bases). Trimming cost V 0 bases and J 7 bases, with 13 bases left between them. Germline V gives CDR1 MGHRA, CDR2 YSYEKL. This CDR3 has 14 amino acids. The CDR3 nucleotides are TGCGCCAGCAGCCAAGATACGGGAGTGGAGGAGCAGTACTTC. As protein: CASSQDTGVEEQYF.

This clone appeared a few times. The chain is built from TRBV9 and TRBJ2-2, with D perhaps being TRBD1 or TRBD2 (5 bases each). V gave up 3 bases and J gave up 7 bases, with 16 bases separating them. Germline-derived CDR1 and CDR2 are SGDLS and YYNGEE. The CDR3 contains 15 residues. CDR3 amino acids: CASSEQRDGNGELFF. CDR3 bases: TGTGCCAGCAGCGAACAAAGGGACGGGAACGGGGAGCTGTTTTTT.